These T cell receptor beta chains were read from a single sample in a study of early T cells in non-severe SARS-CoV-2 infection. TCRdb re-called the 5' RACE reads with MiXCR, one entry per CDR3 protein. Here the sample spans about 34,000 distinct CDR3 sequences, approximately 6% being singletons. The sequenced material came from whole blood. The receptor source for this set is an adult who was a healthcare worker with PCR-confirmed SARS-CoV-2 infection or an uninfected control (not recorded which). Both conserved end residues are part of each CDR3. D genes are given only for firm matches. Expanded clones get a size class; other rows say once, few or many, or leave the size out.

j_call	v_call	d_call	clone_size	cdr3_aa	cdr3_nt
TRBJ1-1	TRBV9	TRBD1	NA	CASSPTGVNTEAFF	TGTGCCAGCAGCCCCACAGGGGTGAACACTGAAGCTTTCTTT
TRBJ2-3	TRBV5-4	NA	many	CASSFWTSVTDTQYF	TGTGCCAGCAGTTTCTGGACATCGGTCACAGATACGCAGTATTTT
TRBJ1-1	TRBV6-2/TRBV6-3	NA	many	CASSYSRGEAFF	TGTGCCAGCAGTTACTCTAGGGGCGAAGCTTTCTTT
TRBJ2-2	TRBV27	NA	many	CASSTRDSRYTGELFF	TGTGCCAGCAGTACTCGAGACTCAAGATACACCGGGGAGCTGTTTTTT
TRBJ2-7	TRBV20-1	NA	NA	CSVYRREQYF	TGCAGTGTTTACAGACGCGAGCAGTACTTC
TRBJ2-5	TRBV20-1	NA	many	CSASTEETQYF	TGCAGTGCTAGTACAGAAGAGACCCAGTACTTC
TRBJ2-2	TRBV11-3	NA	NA	CASSAAGSNTGELFF	TGTGCCAGCAGCGCGGCAGGGTCGAACACCGGGGAGCTGTTTTTT
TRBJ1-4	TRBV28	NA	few	CASSQWGAIGEKLFF	TGTGCCAGCAGCCAATGGGGGGCTATTGGAGAAAAACTGTTTTTT
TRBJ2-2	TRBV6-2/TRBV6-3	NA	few	CASRRVVNTGELFF	TGTGCCAGCAGAAGGGTTGTGAACACCGGGGAGCTGTTTTTT
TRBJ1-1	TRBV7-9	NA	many	CASSLDGLPTEAFF	TGTGCCAGCAGCTTAGATGGCCTCCCGACTGAAGCTTTCTTT
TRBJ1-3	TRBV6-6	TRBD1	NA	CASRRTGDHSGNTIYF	TGTGCCAGCAGGCGGACAGGGGACCACTCTGGAAACACCATATATTTT
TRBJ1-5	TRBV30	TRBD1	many	CAWSLGQGNQPQHF	TGTGCCTGGAGTTTAGGACAGGGTAATCAGCCCCAGCATTTT
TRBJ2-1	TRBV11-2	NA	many	CASSGRVGSYNEQFF	TGTGCCAGCAGTGGCAGGGTCGGCTCCTACAATGAGCAGTTCTTC
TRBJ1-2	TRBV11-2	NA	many	CASSFTDRINYGYTF	TGTGCCAGCAGCTTTACGGACCGAATTAACTATGGCTACACCTTC
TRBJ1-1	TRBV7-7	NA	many	CASSPTVNTEAFF	TGTGCCAGCAGCCCGACAGTGAACACTGAAGCTTTCTTT
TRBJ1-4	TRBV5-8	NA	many	CASSLAAPGLEKLFF	TGTGCCAGCAGCTTGGCGGCCCCTGGGCTTGAAAAACTGTTTTTT
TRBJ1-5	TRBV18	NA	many	CASSPGVGQPQHF	TGTGCCAGCTCACCAGGAGTCGGTCAGCCCCAGCATTTT
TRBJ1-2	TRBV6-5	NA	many	CASRDGNGYTF	TGTGCCAGCAGGGACGGGAATGGCTACACCTTC
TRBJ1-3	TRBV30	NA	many	CAWSVRGLGNTIYF	TGTGCCTGGAGTGTCAGGGGTCTTGGAAACACCATATATTTT
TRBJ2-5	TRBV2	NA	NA	CASSEEVAIKETQYF	TGTGCCAGCAGTGAGGAGGTCGCTATTAAAGAGACCCAGTACTTC
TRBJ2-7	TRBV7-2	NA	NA	CASSLARDSYEQYF	TGTGCCAGCAGCTTAGCCAGGGACTCCTACGAGCAGTACTTC
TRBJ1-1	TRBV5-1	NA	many	CASARDGTEAFF	TGCGCCAGCGCGCGAGACGGCACTGAAGCTTTCTTT
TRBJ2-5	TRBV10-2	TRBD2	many	CASSELSGRIKTQYF	TGCGCCAGCAGTGAGCTAAGCGGGAGGATAAAGACCCAGTACTTC